The rows below give T cell receptor beta chains drawn from one sample of a study of blood T cell repertoires in COVID-19. This table comes from immunoSEQ multiplex PCR, and its TCRdb copy is limited to in-frame clones, with some not included. The sample consists of about 150,000 clones, roughly 88% of them appearing once. Sequenced sample: peripheral blood. Source of these receptors: a woman in her forties or fifties with acute or convalescent COVID-19. Each CDR3 is given with its conserved first and last residue. The order of the fields is D gene, V gene, J gene, CDR3 length, clone size, CDR3 protein, CDR3 DNA. The D gene is left open where the match is weak. The size of a clone is reported for some rows only, either as once, few or many, or as a class for expanded clones.

.	TRBV6-5	TRBJ2-3	12	.	CASRTQADTQYF	TGTGCCAGCAGAACACAGGCAGATACGCAGTATTTT
.	TRBV18	TRBJ2-1	15	.	CASSPRGDSYNEQFF	TGTGCCAGCTCACCACGGGGGGACTCCTACAATGAGCAGTTCTTC
TRBD2	TRBV9	TRBJ2-7	17	.	CASSVDSWQREGLEQYF	TGTGCCAGCAGCGTCGACAGTTGGCAGCGGGAGGGCCTTGAGCAGTACTTC
TRBD2	TRBV18	TRBJ2-3	17	.	CASSPPASGSRSDTQYF	TGTGCCAGCTCACCACCGGCTAGCGGGAGTAGGTCAGATACGCAGTATTTT
.	TRBV5-5	TRBJ2-5	14	.	CASSLGQGGETQYF	TGTGCCAGCAGCTTGGGACAGGGAGGCGAGACCCAGTACTTC
.	TRBV27	TRBJ1-2	14	.	CASSLSYRNYGYTF	TGTGCCAGCAGTTTATCATACAGGAACTATGGCTACACCTTC
.	TRBV28	TRBJ1-2	14	.	CASLAGSYGYGYTF	TGTGCCAGCTTAGCAGGGTCGTATGGCTATGGCTACACCTTC
.	TRBV6-5	TRBJ2-1	15	.	CASTQTLTSYNEQFF	TGTGCCAGCACTCAAACACTAACTTCCTACAATGAGCAGTTCTTC
.	TRBV19	TRBJ2-7	13	.	CASSYRVTHEQYF	TGTGCCAGTAGTTACAGGGTTACCCACGAGCAGTACTTC
.	TRBV6-5	TRBJ1-5	14	.	CASSPRDLYQPQHF	TGTGCCAGCAGCCCCAGGGACTTATATCAGCCCCAGCATTTT
TRBD2	TRBV9	TRBJ2-3	16	.	CASSPPGGGRPDTQYF	TGTGCCAGCAGTCCACCGGGGGGAGGGAGGCCAGATACGCAGTATTTT
.	TRBV5-6	TRBJ1-1	15	.	CASIKPGLRPTEAFF	TGTGCCAGCATCAAACCGGGACTCCGGCCCACTGAAGCTTTCTTT
.	TRBV5-5	TRBJ1-2	15	.	CASSDTLRRNYGYTF	TGTGCCAGCAGCGACACGCTACGCCGGAACTATGGCTACACCTTC
.	TRBV27	TRBJ2-2	18	once	CASSLSQLGDSDTGELFF	TGTGCCAGCAGTTTATCGCAGTTGGGGGACTCGGACACCGGGGAGCTGTTTTTT
TRBD1	TRBV27	TRBJ1-1	14	.	CASSFLDRAGEAFF	TGTGCCAGCAGTTTTTTGGACAGGGCGGGTGAAGCTTTCTTT
TRBD1	TRBV28	TRBJ1-5	15	.	CASSTTGVKNQPQHF	TGTGCCAGCAGTACTACAGGGGTGAAGAATCAGCCCCAGCATTTT
TRBD1	TRBV14	TRBJ1-2	14	.	CASSQVGTGGGYTF	TGTGCCAGCAGCCAAGTGGGGACAGGGGGTGGCTACACCTTC
.	TRBV28	TRBJ1-1	14	.	CASTQIGVNTEAFF	TGTGCCAGCACCCAGATCGGGGTGAACACTGAAGCTTTCTTT
TRBD1	TRBV2	TRBJ1-2	14	few	CASRGDSLAGGYTF	TGTGCCAGCAGGGGGGACAGCCTCGCTGGTGGCTACACCTTC
TRBD2	TRBV6-2/TRBV6-3	TRBJ2-1	16	.	CASSYGTSGRVGEQFF	TGTGCCAGCAGTTACGGGACTAGCGGGAGGGTAGGTGAGCAGTTCTTC
.	TRBV5-1	TRBJ2-1	13	.	CASSLNGYNEQFF	TGCGCCAGCAGCTTGAACGGGTACAATGAGCAGTTCTTC
.	TRBV12-5	TRBJ1-1	12	.	CASGLWGGEAFF	TGTGCTAGTGGTTTGTGGGGCGGAGAAGCTTTCTTT
TRBD1	TRBV3-1/TRBV3-2	TRBJ1-3	16	.	CASSQTGGRSGNTIYF	TGTGCCAGCAGCCAGACAGGGGGTCGATCTGGAAACACCATATATTTT
.	TRBV3-1/TRBV3-2	TRBJ2-6	16	once	CASSPVTSSGANVLTF	TGTGCCAGCAGTCCTGTAACGAGCTCTGGGGCCAACGTCCTGACTTTC
TRBD2	TRBV10-3	TRBJ2-2	16	.	CAIRTSGSANTGELFF	TGTGCCATTAGGACTAGCGGGAGCGCGAACACCGGGGAGCTGTTTTTT
.	TRBV4-3	TRBJ2-1	14	.	CASSQAQGRYEQFF	TGCGCCAGCAGCCAAGCTCAGGGTCGGTATGAGCAGTTCTTC
TRBD2	TRBV28	TRBJ2-5	14	.	CASSLAGGQETQYF	TGTGCCAGCAGTTTAGCGGGAGGGCAAGAGACCCAGTACTTC
.	TRBV2	TRBJ1-2	14	.	CASSENSLNYGYTF	TGTGCCAGCAGTGAAAACAGCTTGAACTATGGCTACACCTTC
.	TRBV5-1	TRBJ2-3	14	.	CASTTGTSTDTQYF	TGCGCCAGCACTACCGGGACTAGCACAGATACGCAGTATTTT
.	TRBV28	TRBJ1-5	14	.	CASSSWGAPQPQHF	TGTGCCAGCAGTTCATGGGGGGCGCCTCAGCCCCAGCATTTT